The following is a TCR beta chain sequence with its context. The antigen it recognizes is unknown. No base quality values were provided; no much bigger clone lies one nucleotide off. TCRbeta CDR3 regions were amplified from genomic DNA by means of the immunoSEQ Assay, a bias-controlled multiplex PCR. Turning to the authors' computational methods: The number of nucleated cells in each sample was estimated by amplification of reference gene primers within the assay. Sequence reads were collapsed and filtered to measure the absolute abundance of every unique TCRbeta CDR3 rearrangement. Productive Simpson clonality was computed per sample as the square root of Simpson's diversity index over productive rearrangements. TCRdb retrieved this table from immuneACCESS and kept in-frame rearrangements only. Not all clones are present; in checked studies, unresolved V genes account for under half, and no reason is known for the remainder. The DNA was the basis for D and trimming; V, J and clone size are from that table. Counted in this sample were 350,000 to 400,000 clones; roughly 90% of them appeared once. The ten largest clones add up to 1.7% of the sample.

The data were taken from a study of blood T cell repertoires in COVID-19 (dated by TCRdb to about 2020). With regard to the full study: Samples from collaborators originated in the United States, Italy and Spain and spanned both the acute and convalescent phases of COVID-19. The material from the prospective study consisted of cDNA or gDNA derived from T cells, B-cell-depleted T cells, or PBMCs. Subjects who had been exposed to COVID-19, were actively infected with it, or had recovered from it provided the deeply sampled blood TCRbeta repertoires that made up the dataset. The repertoires were released in a freely available public database meant as a resource for research on the immune response to SARS-CoV-2. Samples were obtained from the ongoing ImmuneRACE study (first 160 participants) and from 1,254 subjects provided by 6 global collaborators. The sample metadata nearly always contained a de-identified subject ID, COVID-19 status, age in years and sex. HLA class I and class II types, where available, came from metadata supplied by the sample provider rather than from assay-based typing.

In the prospective study, participants were roughly 18 to 89 years old, resided in 25 or so geographic areas of the United States, and were enrolled through a virtual design. To assign participants to cohorts, the prospective study relied on clinical history that participants themselves reported in a screening survey and a study questionnaire. Recovered participants in ImmuneRACE Cohort 3 were defined by two consecutive negative NP/OP PCR tests, clearance by a healthcare professional, or resolution of symptoms. Mobile phlebotomists in the prospective study collected whole blood, serum and a nasopharyngeal or oropharyngeal swab from every participant. Additional blood draws and questionnaires over an approximately 2-month period could optionally be provided by prospective study participants. Before DNA extraction, blood samples from the prospective study were shipped at room temperature or frozen.

Findings and caveats that apply to the study as a whole: How much clinical and demographic metadata was included differed by source and by participant, and the metadata was provided uncurated.

The source material was PBMCs or T cells enriched from blood (not recorded which). This clonotype was sampled from a young woman who had recovered from COVID-19.

The DNA sequence reads TGTGCCAGCAGTGAAGCCAGGGGGGAAAAACTGTTTTTT. Translated, it reads CASSEARGEKLFF. The rearrangement joined TRBV6-1 to TRBJ1-4; TRBD1 agrees with 7 junctional bases. From its cysteine to its phenylalanine, the CDR3 spans 13 amino acids. Only the CDR3 region is kept as DNA, spanning 39 bases read in frame from base 1. CDR1 and CDR2 (MNHNS, SASEGT) derive from the germline V gene. For this chain, trimming is 0 bases at the V end and 8 bases at the J end, and the number of junction bases without a gene match is 0.